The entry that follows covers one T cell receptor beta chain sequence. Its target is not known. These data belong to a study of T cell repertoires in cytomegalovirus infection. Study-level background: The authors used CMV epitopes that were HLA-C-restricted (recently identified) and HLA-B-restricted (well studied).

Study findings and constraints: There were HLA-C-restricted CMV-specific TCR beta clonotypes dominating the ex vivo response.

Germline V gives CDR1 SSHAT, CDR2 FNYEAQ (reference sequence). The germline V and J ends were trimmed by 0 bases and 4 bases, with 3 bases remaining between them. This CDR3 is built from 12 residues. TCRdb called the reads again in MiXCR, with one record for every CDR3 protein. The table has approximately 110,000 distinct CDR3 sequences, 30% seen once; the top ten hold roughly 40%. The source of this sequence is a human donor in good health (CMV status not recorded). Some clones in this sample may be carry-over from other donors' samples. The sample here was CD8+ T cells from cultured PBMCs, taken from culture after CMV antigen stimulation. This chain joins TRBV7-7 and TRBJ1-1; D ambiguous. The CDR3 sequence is CASSLAPTEAFF. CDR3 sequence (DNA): TGTGCCAGCAGCTTAGCCCCCACTGAAGCTTTCTTT.